This record covers a single T cell receptor (beta chain). This entry is derived from a study of PD-L1 blockade in urothelial cancer. The repertoire was sequenced with immunoSEQ multiplex PCR; TCRdb's copy has only in-frame clones and lacks some. The repertoire holds approximately 58,000 clones, with over 70% as singletons. CDR3 length: 16 amino acids. Germline-derived CDR1 and CDR2 are WNHNN and SYGVQD (reference sequence). V dropped 0 bases and J dropped 4 bases, with 15 bases sitting between them. The source is a man in his sixties or seventies with urothelial cancer. This specimen was PBMCs, taken around atezolizumab (anti-PD-L1) treatment. The rearrangement links TRBV10-1 to TRBJ1-2; weak D call: TRBD1 (6 bases). As DNA, the CDR3 is TGCGCCAGCAGTGAGTCGGGGGCTTCGACCGTCTATGGCTACACCTTC. Translating gives CASSESGASTVYGYTF.